This TCR beta chain was observed in a study of T cell repertoires in cytomegalovirus infection. Study-wide background: Well-studied HLA-B-restricted CMV epitopes were used in the study alongside recently identified HLA-C-restricted ones. Public TCR beta signatures provided an indication of both CMV infection and a matching HLA type. Overall study findings and caveats: The response measured ex vivo was dominated by TCR beta clonotypes (HLA-C-restricted and CMV-specific).

In regard to this clonotype: What it binds is unknown.

MiXCR, applied by TCRdb to the reads, yields one record per CDR3 protein. The sample shows a few hundred thousand distinct CDR3 sequences, approximately 40% of them seen only once. This CDR3 is 15 amino acids long. From germline, CDR1 is SGHRS and CDR2 YFSETQ. The V gene end was trimmed by 4 bases and the J gene end by 5 bases; junction bases not matched to a gene: 5. The starting material was cultured PBMCs, obtained from culture after CMV antigen stimulation. This rearrangement joins TRBV5-1 to TRBJ1-6, with 8 bases aligning to TRBD1. The receptor was derived from a human donor in good health (CMV status not recorded). Some clones in this sample may be carry-over from other donors' samples. The CDR3 coding sequence is TGCGCCAGCAGCGCCGGGACAGGAAATAATTCACCCCTCCACTTT. It is translated as CASSAGTGNNSPLHF.